This T cell receptor beta chain was documented in a study of blood T cell repertoires in COVID-19. Across the whole study: The origin of the acute and convalescent COVID-19 samples was the United States, Italy and Spain. T cells, B-cell-depleted T cells, or PBMCs provided the cDNA or gDNA that served as material.

In the authors' workflow: Using reference gene primer amplification, nucleated cell counts were estimated. Generated by immunoSEQ multiplex PCR, the TCRdb table keeps only in-frame clones and is missing some. D and trimming come from the DNA, and the V and J calls and clone size come from that table. The sample holds under 250,000 clones, roughly 86% seen once. The CDR3 is 15 amino acids. The germline gives CDR1 SEHNR, CDR2 FQNEAQ (reference sequence). Deletions cut 1 base from V and 8 bases from J, with 14 bases between. This rearrangement joins TRBV7-9 to TRBJ1-4, with D possibly matching TRBD1 (5 bases). The source material was peripheral blood. The receptor comes from a woman aged 55-69 years who had recovered from COVID-19. The CDR3 loop reads CASSLGGGTREKLFF. DNA for the CDR3: TGTGCCAGCAGCTTAGGTGGGGGGACGCGGGAAAAACTGTTTTTT.